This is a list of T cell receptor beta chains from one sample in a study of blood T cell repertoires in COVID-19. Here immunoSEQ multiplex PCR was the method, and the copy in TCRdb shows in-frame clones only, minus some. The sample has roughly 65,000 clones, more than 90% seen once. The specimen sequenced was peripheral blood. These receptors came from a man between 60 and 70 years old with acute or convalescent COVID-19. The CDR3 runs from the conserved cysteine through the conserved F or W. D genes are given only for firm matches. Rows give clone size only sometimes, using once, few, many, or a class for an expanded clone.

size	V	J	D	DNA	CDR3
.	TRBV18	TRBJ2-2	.	TGTGCCAGCTCATCGAAACAGGACACCGGGGAGCTGTTTTTT	CASSSKQDTGELFF
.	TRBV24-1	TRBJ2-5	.	TGTGCCACCAGTGATCGGACAGACGTTCGGGAGACCCAGTACTTC	CATSDRTDVRETQYF
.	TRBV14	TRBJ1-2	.	TGTGCCAGCAGCCCTAGCAGCTATGGCTACACCTTC	CASSPSSYGYTF
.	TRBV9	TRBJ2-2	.	TGTGCCAGCAGCGTAGTCGGGGAAGGCTCCGGGGAGCTGTTTTTT	CASSVVGEGSGELFF
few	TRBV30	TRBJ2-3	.	TGTGCCTGGAGTGTGGGAGGCTATGGCACAGATACGCAGTATTTT	CAWSVGGYGTDTQYF
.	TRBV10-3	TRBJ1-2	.	TGTGCCATCAGTGAGTCGCCGGCGGGGACTGGTGGAAGTGGCTACACCTTC	CAISESPAGTGGSGYTF
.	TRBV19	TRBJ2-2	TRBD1	TGTGCCAGTAGTACCAGGACAGGGAACACCGGGGAGCTGTTTTTT	CASSTRTGNTGELFF
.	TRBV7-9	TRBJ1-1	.	TGTGCCAGCAACCGACTAAACACTGAAGCTTTCTTT	CASNRLNTEAFF
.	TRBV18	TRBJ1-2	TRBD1	TGTGCCAGCTCACCACAGGGGGCCGGGTATGGCTACACCTTC	CASSPQGAGYGYTF
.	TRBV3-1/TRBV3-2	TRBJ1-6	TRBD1	TGTGCCAGCAGCCCTAACAGGGGACCCCTCCACTTT	CASSPNRGPLHF
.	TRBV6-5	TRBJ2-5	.	TGTGCCAGCAGCACTCCTTCAACAGGGATGCAGTACTTC	CASSTPSTGMQYF
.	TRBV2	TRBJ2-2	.	TGTGCCAGCAGTGAGGCGGGGTTCGCCGGGGAGCTGTTTTTT	CASSEAGFAGELFF
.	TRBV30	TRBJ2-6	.	TGTGCCTGGAGTGAGACGAGGGGGGCCAACGTCCTGACTTTC	CAWSETRGANVLTF
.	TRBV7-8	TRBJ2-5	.	TGTGCCAGCAGCTCGACAGGTTGGGCGGAGACCCAGTACTTC	CASSSTGWAETQYF
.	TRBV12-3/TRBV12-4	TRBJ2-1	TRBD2	TGTGCCAGCAGGCGGGGGGGCTACAATGAGCAGTTCTTC	CASRRGGYNEQFF
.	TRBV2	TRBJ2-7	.	TGTGCCAGCAGTGCACCCCAGGGTTCCTACGAGCAGTACTTC	CASSAPQGSYEQYF
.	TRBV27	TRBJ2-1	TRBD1	TGTGCCAGCAGTGCGACAGGGGCTCGGAATGAGCAGTTCTTC	CASSATGARNEQFF
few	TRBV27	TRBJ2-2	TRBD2	TGTGCCACCACAAACGAACGGGGGGCGAACACCGGGGAGCTGTTTTTT	CATTNERGANTGELFF
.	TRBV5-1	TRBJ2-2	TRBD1	TGCGCCAGCAGCTCCCAGGGACAGGGGAACACCGGGGAGCTGTTTTTT	CASSSQGQGNTGELFF
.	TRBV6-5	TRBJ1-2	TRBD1	TGTGCCAGCAGTTACGTGACAGGGACATGGTACGGCTACACCTTC	CASSYVTGTWYGYTF
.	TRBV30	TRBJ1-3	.	TGTGCCTGGAGTGCCCAGTTTCTCGGACAGAAGTTT	CAWSAQFLGQKF
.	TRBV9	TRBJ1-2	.	TGTGCCAGCAGCGGTGCCAGGACTAACTATGGCTACACCTTC	CASSGARTNYGYTF
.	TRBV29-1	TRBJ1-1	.	TGCAGCGGTGAAACGGGGGGGGGAGCTTTCTTT	CSGETGGGAFF
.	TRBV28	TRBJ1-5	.	TGTGCCAGCAGGCCCGGGGGTGGAGTTGAGAGACAGCCCCAGCATTTT	CASRPGGGVERQPQHF
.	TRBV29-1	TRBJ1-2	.	TGCAGCGTTGAGCGAAGGGGGGGGAACACCTTC	CSVERRGGNTF
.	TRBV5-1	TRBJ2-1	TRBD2	TGCGCCAGCAGCTTGGCTCCTAGCGGGGGTAGAAATGAGCAGTTCTTC	CASSLAPSGGRNEQFF
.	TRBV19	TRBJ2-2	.	TGTGCCAGTCGTCGACTGAACACCGGGGAGCTGTTTTTT	CASRRLNTGELFF
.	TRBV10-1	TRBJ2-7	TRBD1	TGCGCCAGCAGTGAGTCAACCGGGACAGGGACGTCCGAGCAGTACTTC	CASSESTGTGTSEQYF